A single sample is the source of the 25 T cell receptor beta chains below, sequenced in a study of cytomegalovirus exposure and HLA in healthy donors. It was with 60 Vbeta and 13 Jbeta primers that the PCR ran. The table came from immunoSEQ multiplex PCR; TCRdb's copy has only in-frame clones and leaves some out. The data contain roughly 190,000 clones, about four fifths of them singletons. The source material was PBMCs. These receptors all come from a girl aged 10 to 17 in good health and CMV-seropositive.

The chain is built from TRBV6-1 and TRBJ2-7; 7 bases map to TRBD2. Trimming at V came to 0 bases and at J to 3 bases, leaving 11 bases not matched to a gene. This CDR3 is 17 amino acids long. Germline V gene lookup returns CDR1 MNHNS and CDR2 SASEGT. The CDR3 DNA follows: TGTGCCAGCAGTGAAGCGGGGGGGGGACGCCCCTTCTACGAGCAGTACTTC. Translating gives CASSEAGGGRPFYEQYF.

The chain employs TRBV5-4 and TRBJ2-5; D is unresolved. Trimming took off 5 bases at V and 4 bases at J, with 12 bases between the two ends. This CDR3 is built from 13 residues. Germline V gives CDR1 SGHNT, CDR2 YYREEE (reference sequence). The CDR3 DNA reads TGTGCCAGCAGACCGACTCAGCGAGAGACCCAGTACTTC. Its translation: CASRPTQRETQYF.

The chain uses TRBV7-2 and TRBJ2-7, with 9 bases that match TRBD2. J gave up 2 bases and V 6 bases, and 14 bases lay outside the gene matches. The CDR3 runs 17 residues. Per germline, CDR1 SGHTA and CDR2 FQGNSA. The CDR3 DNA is TGTGCCAGCAGTCCACAGCGGGGGGCCCTCCGCGCCTACGAGCAGTACTTC. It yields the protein CASSPQRGALRAYEQYF.

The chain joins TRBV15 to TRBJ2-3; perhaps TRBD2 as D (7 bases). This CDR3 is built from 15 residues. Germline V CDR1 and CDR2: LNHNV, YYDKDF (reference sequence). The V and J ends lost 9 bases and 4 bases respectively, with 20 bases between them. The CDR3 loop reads CATREVGGPADTQYF. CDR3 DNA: TGTGCCACAAGAGAGGTGGGGGGGCCAGCAGATACGCAGTATTTT. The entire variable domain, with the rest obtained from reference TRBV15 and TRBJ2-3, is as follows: DAMVIQNPRYQVTQFGKPVTLSCSQTLNHNVMYWYQQKSSQAPKLLFHYYDKDFNNEADTPDNFQSRRPNTSFCFLDIRSPGLGDTAMYLCATREVGGPADTQYFGPGTRLTVL.

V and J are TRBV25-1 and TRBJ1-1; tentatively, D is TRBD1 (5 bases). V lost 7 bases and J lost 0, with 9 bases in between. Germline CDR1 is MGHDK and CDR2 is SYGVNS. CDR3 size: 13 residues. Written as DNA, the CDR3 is TGTGCCAGCACTCAGGGCCTGAACACTGAAGCTTTCTTT. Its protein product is CASTQGLNTEAFF.

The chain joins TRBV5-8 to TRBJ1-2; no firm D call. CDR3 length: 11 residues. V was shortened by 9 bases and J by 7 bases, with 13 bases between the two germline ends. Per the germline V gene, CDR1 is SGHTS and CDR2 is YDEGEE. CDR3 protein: CATGRRSGYTF. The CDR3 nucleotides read TGTGCCACCGGTCGGAGATCTGGCTACACCTTC. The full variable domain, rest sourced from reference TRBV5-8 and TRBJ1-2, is EAGVTQSPTHLIKTRGQQATLRCSPISGHTSVYWYQQALGLGLQFLLWYDEGEERNRGNFPPRFSGRQFPNYSSELNVNALELEDSALYLCATGRRSGYTFGSGTRLTVV.

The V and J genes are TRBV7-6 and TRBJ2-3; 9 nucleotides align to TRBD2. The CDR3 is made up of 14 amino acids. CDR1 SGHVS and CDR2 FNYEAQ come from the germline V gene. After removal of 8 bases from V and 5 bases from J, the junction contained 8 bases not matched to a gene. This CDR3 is CASSGGGAEDTQYF. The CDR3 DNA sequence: TGTGCCAGCTCGGGCGGGGGGGCGGAAGATACGCAGTATTTT.

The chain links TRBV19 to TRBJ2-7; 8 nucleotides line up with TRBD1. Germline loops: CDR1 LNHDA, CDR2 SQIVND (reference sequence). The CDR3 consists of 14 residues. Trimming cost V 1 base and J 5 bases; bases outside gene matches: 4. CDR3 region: CASSIGQGTHEQYF. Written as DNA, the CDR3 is TGTGCCAGTAGTATAGGACAGGGGACCCACGAGCAGTACTTC.

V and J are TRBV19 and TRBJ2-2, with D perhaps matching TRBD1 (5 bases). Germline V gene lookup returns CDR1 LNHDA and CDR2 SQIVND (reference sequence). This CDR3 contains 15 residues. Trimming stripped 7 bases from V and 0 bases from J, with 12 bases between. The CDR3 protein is CASNQGAANTGELFF. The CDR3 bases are TGTGCCAGTAACCAAGGGGCTGCGAACACCGGGGAGCTGTTTTTT.

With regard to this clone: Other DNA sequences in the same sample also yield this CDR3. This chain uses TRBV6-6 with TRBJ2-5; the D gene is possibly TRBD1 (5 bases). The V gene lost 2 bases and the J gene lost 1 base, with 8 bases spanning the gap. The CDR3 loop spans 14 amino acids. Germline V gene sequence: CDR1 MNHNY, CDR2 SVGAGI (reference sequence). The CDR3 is CASSYRGAQETQYF. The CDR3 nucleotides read TGTGCCAGCAGTTACAGGGGTGCCCAAGAGACCCAGTACTTC.

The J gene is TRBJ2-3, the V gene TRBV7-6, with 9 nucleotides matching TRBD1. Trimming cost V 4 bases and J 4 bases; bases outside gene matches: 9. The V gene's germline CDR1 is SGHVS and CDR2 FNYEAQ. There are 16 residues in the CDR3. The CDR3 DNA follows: TGTGCCAGCAGCTCCACGACAGGGGGGTGGGCAGATACGCAGTATTTT. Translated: CASSSTTGGWADTQYF.

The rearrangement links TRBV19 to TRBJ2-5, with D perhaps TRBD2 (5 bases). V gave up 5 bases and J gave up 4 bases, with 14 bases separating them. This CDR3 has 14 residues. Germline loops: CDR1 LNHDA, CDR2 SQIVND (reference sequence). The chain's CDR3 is CASSQATGGETQYF. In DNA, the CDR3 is TGTGCCAGTAGTCAGGCGACCGGAGGAGAGACCCAGTACTTC.

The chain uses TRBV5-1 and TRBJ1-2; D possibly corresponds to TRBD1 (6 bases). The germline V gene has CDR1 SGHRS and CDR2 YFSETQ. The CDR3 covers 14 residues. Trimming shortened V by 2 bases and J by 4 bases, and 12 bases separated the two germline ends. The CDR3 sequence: CASSFTGIAYGYTF. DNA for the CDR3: TGCGCCAGCAGCTTTACAGGGATAGCCTATGGCTACACCTTC.

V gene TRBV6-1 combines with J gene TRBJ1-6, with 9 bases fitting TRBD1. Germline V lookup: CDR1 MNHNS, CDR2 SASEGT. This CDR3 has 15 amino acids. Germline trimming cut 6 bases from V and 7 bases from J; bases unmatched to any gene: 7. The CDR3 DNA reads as TGTGCCAGCAGCACACAGGGGGCGCAGAATTCACCCCTCCACTTT. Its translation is CASSTQGAQNSPLHF.

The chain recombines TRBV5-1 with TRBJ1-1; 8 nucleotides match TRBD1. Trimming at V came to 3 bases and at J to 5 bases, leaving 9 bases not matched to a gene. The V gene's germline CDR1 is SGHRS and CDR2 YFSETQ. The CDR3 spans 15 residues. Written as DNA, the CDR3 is TGCGCCAGCAGCTCCGGGAGTACAGGGGGAACTGAAGCTTTCTTT. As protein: CASSSGSTGGTEAFF.

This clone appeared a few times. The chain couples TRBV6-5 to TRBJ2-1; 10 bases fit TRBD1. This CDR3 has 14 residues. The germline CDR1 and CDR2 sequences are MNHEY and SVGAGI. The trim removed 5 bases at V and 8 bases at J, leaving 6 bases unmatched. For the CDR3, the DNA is TGTGCCAGCAGTGCGGGACAGGGGATCTATGAGCAGTTCTTC. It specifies CASSAGQGIYEQFF.

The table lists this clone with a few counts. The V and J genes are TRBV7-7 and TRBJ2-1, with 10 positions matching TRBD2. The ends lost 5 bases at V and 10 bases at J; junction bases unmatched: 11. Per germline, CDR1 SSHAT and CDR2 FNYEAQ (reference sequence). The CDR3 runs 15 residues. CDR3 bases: TGTGCCAGCAGCCCGGGAAGCGGGGGGGCCAGGGAGCAGTTCTTC. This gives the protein CASSPGSGGAREQFF.

CDR3: CASSVLSGDSTDTQYF. CDR3 in DNA: TGTGCCAGCAGCGTGCTTAGCGGGGACTCCACAGATACGCAGTATTTT. The chain recombines TRBV9 with TRBJ2-3; 8 nucleotides agree with TRBD2. V shed 2 bases, J shed 2 bases, and the junction held 7 bases outside the gene matches. The CDR3 covers 16 residues. Germline CDR1 SGDLS, CDR2 YYNGEE.

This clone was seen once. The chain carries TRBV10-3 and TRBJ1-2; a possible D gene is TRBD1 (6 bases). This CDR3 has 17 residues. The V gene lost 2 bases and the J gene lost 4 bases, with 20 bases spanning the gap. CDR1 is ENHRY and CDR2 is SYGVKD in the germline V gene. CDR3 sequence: CAISEPIGLTGLYGYTF. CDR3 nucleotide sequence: TGTGCCATCAGTGAGCCGATCGGCTTGACAGGTCTCTATGGCTACACCTTC.

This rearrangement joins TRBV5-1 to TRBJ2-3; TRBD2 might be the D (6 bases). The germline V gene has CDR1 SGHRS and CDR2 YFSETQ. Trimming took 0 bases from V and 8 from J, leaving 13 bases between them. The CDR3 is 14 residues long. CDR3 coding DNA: TGCGCCAGCAGCTTGGCCGTTTTGGGAGGTACGCAGTATTTT. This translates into CASSLAVLGGTQYF. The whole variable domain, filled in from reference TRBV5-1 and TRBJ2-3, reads KAGVTQTPRYLIKTRGQQVTLSCSPISGHRSVSWYQQTPGQGLQFLFEYFSETQRNKGNFPGRFSGRQFSNSRSEMNVSTLELGDSALYLCASSLAVLGGTQYFGPGTRLTVL.

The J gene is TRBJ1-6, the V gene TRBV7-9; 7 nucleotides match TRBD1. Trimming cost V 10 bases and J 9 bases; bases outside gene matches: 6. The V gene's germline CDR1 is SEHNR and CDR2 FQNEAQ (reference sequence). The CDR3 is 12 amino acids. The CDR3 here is CATPTGPSPLHF. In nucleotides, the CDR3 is TGTGCCACCCCGACAGGGCCTTCACCCCTCCACTTT.

The CDR3 coding sequence is TGTGCCAGCAGTAGCTGGAGCTCTGGAAACACCATATATTTT. This translates into CASSSWSSGNTIYF. This sequence joins TRBV5-4 and TRBJ1-3; D is uncertain. Germline assignment: CDR1 SGHNT and CDR2 YYREEE (reference sequence). This CDR3 contains 14 residues. The V end was cut by 5 bases, the J end by 0 bases, with 9 bases between.

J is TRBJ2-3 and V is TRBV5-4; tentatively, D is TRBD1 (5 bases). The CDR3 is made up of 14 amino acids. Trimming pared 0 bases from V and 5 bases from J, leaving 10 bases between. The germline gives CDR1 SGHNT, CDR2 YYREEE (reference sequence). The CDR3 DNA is TGTGCCAGCAGCTTGGAAGGGGTAAGAGATACGCAGTATTTT. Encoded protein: CASSLEGVRDTQYF.

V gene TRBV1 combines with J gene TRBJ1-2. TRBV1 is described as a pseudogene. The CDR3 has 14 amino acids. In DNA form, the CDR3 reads TGCACCAGCAGCCTTAAAGACTCGATGAGAGGCTACACCTTC. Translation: CTSSLKDSMRGYTF.

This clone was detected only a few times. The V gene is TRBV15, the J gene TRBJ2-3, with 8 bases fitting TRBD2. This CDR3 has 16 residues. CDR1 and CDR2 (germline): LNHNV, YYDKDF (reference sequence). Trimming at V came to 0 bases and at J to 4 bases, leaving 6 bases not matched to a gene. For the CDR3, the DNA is TGTGCCACCAGCAGAGAAGCGGGAGATGGGTCAGATACGCAGTATTTT. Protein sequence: CATSREAGDGSDTQYF.